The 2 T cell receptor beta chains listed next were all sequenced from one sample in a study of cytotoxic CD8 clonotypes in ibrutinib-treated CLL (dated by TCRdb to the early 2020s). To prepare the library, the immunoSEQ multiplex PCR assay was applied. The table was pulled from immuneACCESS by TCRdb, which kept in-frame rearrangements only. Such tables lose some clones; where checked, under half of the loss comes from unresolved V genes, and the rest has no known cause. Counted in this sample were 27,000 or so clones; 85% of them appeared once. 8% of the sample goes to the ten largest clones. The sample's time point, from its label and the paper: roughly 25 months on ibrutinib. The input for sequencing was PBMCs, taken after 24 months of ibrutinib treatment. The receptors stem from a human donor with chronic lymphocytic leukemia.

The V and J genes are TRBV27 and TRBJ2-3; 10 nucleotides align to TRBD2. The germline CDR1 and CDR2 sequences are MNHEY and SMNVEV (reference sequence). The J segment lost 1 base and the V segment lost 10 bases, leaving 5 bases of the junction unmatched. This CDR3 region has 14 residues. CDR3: CATRGLAGTDTQYF. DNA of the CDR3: TGTGCCACTCGAGGACTAGCGGGCACAGATACGCAGTATTTT.

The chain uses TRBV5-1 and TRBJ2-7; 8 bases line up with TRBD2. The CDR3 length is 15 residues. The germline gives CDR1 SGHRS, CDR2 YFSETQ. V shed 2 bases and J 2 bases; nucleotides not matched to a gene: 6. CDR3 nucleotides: TGCGCCAGCAGCTTCCTAGCGGGTAACCCCTACGAGCAGTACTTC. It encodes CASSFLAGNPYEQYF.